The present TCR beta chain was sequenced within a study of T cell clusters in autoimmune cytopenias. Turning to the study itself: The median distinct TRB clonotype count was around 2,400 per sample, from a median around 52,000 reads.

Notes on this clonotype: The antigen is undetermined.

Roughly 38,000 genome equivalents of blood DNA were amplified for TRB. Overall study findings and caveats: TRB repertoire shifts in secondary cytopenia and chronic lymphocytic leukemia mostly reflected lymphoma, not autoimmunity. Clustering suggested that physiological T cell clusters were missing in primary autoimmune cytopenia patients. No experiment has yet validated the function of the T cell clusters defined in silico.

This CDR3 has 14 residues. One tube held mixed TRB-A and TRB-B primer pools for touch-down PCR. Using the multiplex PCR reads, TCRdb records one entry per CDR3 protein without DNA. The sample spans about 8,200 distinct CDR3 sequences; the ten largest clones claim 25% to 30%. The sample consisted of peripheral blood. This TCR was sampled from a human donor with an autoimmune cytopenia or autoimmune hepatitis (not recorded which). V and J are TRBV12-3 or TRBV12-4 and TRBJ1-4; the TCRdb call, TRBD1, lacks DNA for checking. CDR3 residues: CASSLVGGNEKLFF.